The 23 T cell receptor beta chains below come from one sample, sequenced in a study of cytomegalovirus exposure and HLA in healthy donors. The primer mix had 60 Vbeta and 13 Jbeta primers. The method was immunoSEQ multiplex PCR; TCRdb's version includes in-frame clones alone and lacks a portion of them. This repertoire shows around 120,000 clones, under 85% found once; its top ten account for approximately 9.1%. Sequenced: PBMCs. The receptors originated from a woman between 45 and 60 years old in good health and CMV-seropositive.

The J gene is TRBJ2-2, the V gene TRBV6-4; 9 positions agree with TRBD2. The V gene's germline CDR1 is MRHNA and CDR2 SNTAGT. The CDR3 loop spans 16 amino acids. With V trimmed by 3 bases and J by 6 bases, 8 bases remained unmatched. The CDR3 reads CASSERGGARAGELFF. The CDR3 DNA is TGTGCCAGCAGTGAACGCGGGGGGGCGAGGGCCGGGGAGCTGTTTTTT.

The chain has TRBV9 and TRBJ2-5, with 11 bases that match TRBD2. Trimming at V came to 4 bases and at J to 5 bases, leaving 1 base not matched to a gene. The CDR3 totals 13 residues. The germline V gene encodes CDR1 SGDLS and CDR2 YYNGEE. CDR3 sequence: CASSRTSGETQYF. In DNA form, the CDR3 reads TGTGCCAGCAGCCGGACTAGCGGGGAGACCCAGTACTTC.

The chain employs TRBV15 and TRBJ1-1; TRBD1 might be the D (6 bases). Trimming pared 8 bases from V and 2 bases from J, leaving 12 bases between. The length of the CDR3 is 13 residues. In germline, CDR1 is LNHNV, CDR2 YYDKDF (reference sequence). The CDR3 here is CATGPGGNTEAFF. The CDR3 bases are TGTGCCACCGGGCCGGGGGGCAACACTGAAGCTTTCTTT.

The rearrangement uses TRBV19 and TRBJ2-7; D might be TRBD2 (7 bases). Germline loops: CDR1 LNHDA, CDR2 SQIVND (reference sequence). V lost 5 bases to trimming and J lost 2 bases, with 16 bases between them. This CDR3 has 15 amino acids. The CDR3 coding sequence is TGTGCCAGTAGTGTACTGCGGGGGCGCACCTACGAGCAGTACTTC. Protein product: CASSVLRGRTYEQYF.

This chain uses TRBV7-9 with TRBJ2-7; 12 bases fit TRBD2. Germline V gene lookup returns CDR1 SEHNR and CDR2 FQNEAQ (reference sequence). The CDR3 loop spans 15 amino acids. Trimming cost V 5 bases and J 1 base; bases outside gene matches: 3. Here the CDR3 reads CASSKGTSGSYEQYF. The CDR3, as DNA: TGTGCCAGCAGCAAGGGGACTAGCGGGTCCTACGAGCAGTACTTC.

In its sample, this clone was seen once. The CDR3 DNA reads TGTGCCAGCAGCCCCCGGACAGGGATCGGAAACACCATATATTTT. It translates to CASSPRTGIGNTIYF. The chain is built from TRBV9 and TRBJ1-3; 8 bases are shared with TRBD1. J gave up 4 bases and V 4 bases, and 7 bases lay outside the gene matches. The CDR3 length is 15 residues. Germline V gene lookup returns CDR1 SGDLS and CDR2 YYNGEE.

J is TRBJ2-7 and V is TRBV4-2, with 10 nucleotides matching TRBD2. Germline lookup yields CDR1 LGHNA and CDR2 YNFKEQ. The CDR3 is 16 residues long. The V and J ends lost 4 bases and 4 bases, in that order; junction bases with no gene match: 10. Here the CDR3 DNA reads TGTGCCAGCAGCCTTCAAGCGGGAGGGGCCGGTTACGAGCAGTACTTC. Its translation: CASSLQAGGAGYEQYF.

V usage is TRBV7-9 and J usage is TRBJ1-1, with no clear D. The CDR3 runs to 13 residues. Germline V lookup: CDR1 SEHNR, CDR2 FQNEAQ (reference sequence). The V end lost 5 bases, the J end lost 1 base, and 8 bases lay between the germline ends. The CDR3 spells CASSAQENTEAFF. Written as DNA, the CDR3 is TGTGCCAGCAGCGCACAAGAGAACACTGAAGCTTTCTTT.

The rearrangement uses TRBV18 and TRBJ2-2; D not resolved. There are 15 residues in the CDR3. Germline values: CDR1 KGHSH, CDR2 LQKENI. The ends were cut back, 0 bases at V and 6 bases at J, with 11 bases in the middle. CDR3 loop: CASSPPGPVPGELFF. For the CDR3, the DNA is TGTGCCAGCTCACCACCGGGCCCAGTCCCCGGGGAGCTGTTTTTT.

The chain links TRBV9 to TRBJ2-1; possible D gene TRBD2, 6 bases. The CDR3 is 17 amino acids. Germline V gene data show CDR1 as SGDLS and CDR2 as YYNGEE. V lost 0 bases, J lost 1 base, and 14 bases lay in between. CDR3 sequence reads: CASSVARAGRSYNEQFF. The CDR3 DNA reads TGTGCCAGCAGCGTAGCTCGGGCGGGGCGGTCCTACAATGAGCAGTTCTTC. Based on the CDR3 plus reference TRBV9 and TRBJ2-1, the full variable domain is DSGVTQTPKHLITATGQRVTLRCSPRSGDLSVYWYQQSLDQGLQFLIQYYNGEERAKGNILERFSAQQFPDLHSELNLSSLELGDSALYFCASSVARAGRSYNEQFFGPGTRLTVL.

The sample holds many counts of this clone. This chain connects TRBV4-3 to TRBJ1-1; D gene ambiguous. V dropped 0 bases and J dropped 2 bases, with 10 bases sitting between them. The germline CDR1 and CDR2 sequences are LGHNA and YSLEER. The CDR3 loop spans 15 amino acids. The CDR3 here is CASSQDRETNTEAFF. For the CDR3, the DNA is TGCGCCAGCAGCCAAGATCGGGAGACAAACACTGAAGCTTTCTTT.

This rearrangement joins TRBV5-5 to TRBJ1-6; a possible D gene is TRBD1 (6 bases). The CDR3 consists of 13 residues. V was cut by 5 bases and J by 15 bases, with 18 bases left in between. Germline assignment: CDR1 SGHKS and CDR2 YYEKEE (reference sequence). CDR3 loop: CASRLGGAAHLHF. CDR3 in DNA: TGTGCCAGCAGGCTTGGGGGGGCGGCACACCTCCACTTT.

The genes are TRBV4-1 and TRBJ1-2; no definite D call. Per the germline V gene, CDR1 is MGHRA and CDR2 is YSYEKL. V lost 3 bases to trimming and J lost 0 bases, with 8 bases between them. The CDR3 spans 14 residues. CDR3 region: CASSQRLTNYGYTF. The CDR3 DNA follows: TGCGCCAGCAGCCAGCGATTAACTAACTATGGCTACACCTTC.

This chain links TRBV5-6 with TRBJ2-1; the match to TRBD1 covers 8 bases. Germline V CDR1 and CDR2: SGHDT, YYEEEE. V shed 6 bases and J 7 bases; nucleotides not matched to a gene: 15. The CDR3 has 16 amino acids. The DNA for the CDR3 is TGTGCCAGCATCCTAACAGGGGGGTCTATACAGAATGAGCAGTTCTTC. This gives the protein CASILTGGSIQNEQFF.

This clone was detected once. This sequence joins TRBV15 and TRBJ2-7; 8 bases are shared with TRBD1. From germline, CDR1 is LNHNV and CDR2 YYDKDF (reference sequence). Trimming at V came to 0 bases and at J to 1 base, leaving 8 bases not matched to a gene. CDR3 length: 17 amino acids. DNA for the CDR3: TGTGCCACCAGCAGAGAGCTCCGGACAGGGACGTCCTACGAGCAGTACTTC. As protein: CATSRELRTGTSYEQYF.

DNA for the CDR3: TGTGCCAGCAGTAACAGGGTGGGGAACTATGGCTACACCTTC. Translation gives CASSNRVGNYGYTF. The chain combines TRBV6-6 with TRBJ1-2; D is perhaps TRBD1 (6 bases). V was cut by 5 bases and J by 2 bases, with 12 bases left in between. The CDR3 is 14 amino acids. The germline gives CDR1 MNHNY, CDR2 SVGAGI (reference sequence).

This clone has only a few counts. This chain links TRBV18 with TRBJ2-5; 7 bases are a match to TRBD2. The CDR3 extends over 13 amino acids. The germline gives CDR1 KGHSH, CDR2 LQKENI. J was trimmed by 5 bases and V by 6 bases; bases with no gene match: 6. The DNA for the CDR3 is TGTGCCAGCTCCGACGGGGGGTTGGAGACCCAGTACTTC. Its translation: CASSDGGLETQYF.

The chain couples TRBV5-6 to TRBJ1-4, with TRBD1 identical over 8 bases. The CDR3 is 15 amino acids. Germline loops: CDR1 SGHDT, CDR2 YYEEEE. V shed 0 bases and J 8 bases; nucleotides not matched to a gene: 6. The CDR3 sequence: CASSLARTGYEKLFF. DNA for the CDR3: TGTGCCAGCAGCTTGGCCCGGACAGGGTACGAAAAACTGTTTTTT.

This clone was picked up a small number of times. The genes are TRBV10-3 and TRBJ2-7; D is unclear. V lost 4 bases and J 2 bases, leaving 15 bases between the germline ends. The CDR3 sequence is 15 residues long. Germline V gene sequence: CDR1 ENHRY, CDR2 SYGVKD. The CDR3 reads CAISVRTEITYEQYF. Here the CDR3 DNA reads TGTGCCATCAGTGTACGCACCGAGATAACCTACGAGCAGTACTTC.

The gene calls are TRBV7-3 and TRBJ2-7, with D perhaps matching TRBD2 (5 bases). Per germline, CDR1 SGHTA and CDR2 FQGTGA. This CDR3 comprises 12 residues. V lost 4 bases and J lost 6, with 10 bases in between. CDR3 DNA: TGTGCCAGCAGCTCCCCTCGGGGCGAGCAGTACTTC. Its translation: CASSSPRGEQYF.

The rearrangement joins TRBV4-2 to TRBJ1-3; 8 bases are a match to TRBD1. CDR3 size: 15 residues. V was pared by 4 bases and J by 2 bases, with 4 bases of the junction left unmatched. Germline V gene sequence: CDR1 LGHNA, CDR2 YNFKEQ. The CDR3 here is CASSPDRVAGNTIYF. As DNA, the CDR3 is TGTGCCAGCAGCCCGGACAGGGTGGCTGGAAACACCATATATTTT.

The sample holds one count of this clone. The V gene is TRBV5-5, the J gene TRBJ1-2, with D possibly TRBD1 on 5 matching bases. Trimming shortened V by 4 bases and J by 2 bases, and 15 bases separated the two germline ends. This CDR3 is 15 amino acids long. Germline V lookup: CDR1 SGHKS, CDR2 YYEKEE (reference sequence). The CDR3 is CASSLRQSVNYGYTF. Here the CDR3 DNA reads TGTGCCAGCAGCCTGAGACAGTCGGTAAACTATGGCTACACCTTC.

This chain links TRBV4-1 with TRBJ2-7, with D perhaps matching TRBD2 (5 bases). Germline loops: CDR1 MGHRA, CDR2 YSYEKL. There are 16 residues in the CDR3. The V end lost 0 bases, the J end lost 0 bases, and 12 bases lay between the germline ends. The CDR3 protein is CASSQDRRGNSYEQYF. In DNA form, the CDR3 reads TGCGCCAGCAGCCAAGATAGACGGGGTAACTCCTACGAGCAGTACTTC.